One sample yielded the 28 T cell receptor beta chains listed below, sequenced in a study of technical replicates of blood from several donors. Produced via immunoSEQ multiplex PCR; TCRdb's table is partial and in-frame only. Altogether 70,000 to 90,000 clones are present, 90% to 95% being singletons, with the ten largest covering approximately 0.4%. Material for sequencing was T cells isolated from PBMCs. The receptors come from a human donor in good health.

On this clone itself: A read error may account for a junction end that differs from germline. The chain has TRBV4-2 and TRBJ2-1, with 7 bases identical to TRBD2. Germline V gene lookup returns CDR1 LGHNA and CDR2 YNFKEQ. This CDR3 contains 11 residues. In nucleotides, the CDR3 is TGTGCCAGCAGCCAAGGACCCGGGAGGCTCTTC. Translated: CASSQGPGRLF.

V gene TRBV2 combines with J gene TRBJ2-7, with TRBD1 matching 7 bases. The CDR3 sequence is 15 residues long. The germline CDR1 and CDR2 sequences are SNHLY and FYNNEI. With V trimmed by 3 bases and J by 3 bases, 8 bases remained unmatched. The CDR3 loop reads CASSEEGGVYYEQYF. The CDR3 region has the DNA TGTGCCAGCAGTGAGGAAGGGGGCGTATACTACGAGCAGTACTTC.

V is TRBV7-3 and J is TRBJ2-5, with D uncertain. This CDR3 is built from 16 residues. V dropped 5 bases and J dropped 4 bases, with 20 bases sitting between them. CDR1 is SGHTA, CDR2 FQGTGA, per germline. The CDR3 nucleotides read TGTGCCAGCAGCCCGCGGTCTTTTGGTCGCCCAGAGACCCAGTACTTC. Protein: CASSPRSFGRPETQYF.

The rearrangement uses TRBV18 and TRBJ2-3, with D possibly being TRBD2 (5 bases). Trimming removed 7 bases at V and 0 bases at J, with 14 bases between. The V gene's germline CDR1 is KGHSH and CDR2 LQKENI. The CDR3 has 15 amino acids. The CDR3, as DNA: TGTGCCAGCTTCACCGGGATTCCTAGCACAGATACGCAGTATTTT. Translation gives CASFTGIPSTDTQYF. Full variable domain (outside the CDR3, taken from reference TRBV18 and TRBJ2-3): NAGVMQNPRHLVRRRGQEARLRCSPMKGHSHVYWYRQLPEEGLKFMVYLQKENIIDESGMPKERFSAEFPKEGPSILRIQQVVRGDSAAYFCASFTGIPSTDTQYFGPGTRLTVL.

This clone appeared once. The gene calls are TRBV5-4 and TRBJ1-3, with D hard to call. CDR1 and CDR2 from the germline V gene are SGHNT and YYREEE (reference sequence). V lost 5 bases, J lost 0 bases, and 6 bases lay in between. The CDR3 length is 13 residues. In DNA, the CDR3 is TGTGCCAGCAGGACTGGCTCTGGAAACACCATATATTTT. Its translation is CASRTGSGNTIYF.

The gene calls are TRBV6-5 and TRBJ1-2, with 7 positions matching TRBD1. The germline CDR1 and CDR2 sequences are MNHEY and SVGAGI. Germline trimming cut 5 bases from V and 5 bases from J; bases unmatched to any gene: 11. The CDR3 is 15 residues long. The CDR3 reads CASSQYRGLRYGYTF. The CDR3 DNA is TGTGCCAGCAGTCAATACAGGGGCCTGAGGTATGGCTACACCTTC.

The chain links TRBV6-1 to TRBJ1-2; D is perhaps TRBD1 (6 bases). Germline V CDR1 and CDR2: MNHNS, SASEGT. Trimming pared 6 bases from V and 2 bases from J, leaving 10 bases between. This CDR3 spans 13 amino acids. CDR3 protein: CASRMDRNYGYTF. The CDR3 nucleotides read TGTGCCAGCAGGATGGACAGAAACTATGGCTACACCTTC.

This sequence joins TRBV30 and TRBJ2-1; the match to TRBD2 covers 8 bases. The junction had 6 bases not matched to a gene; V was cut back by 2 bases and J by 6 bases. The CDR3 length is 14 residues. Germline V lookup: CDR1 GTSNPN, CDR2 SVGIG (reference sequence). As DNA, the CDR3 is TGTGCCTGGAGTCCTGGTCTAGCGGGCAATGAGCAGTTCTTC. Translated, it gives CAWSPGLAGNEQFF.

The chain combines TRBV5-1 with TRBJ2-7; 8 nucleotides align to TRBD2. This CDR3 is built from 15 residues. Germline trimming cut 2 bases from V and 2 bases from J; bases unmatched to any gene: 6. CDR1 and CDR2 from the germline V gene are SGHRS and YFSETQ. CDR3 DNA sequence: TGCGCCAGCAGCTTAAGTTCGGGACTAGCCTACGAGCAGTACTTC. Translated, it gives CASSLSSGLAYEQYF. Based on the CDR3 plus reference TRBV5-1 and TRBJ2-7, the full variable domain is KAGVTQTPRYLIKTRGQQVTLSCSPISGHRSVSWYQQTPGQGLQFLFEYFSETQRNKGNFPGRFSGRQFSNSRSEMNVSTLELGDSALYLCASSLSSGLAYEQYFGPGTRLTVT.

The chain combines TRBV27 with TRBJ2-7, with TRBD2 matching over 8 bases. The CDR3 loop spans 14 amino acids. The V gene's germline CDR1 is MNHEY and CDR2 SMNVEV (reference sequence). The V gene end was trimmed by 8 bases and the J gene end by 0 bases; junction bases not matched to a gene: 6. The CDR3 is CASGTSGSSYEQYF. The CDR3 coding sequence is TGTGCCAGCGGTACTAGCGGAAGCTCCTACGAGCAGTACTTC.

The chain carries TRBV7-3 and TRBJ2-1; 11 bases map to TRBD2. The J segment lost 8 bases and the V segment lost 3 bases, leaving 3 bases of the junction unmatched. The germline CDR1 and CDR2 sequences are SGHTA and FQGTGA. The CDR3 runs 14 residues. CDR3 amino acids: CASSFSGRAYEQFF. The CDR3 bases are TGTGCCAGCAGCTTTAGCGGGAGGGCCTATGAGCAGTTCTTC.

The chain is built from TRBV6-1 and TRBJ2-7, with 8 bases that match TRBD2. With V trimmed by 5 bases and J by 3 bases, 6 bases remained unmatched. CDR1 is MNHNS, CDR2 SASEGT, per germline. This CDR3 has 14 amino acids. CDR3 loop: CASSRSGANYEQYF. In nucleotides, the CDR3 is TGTGCCAGCAGTCGTAGCGGGGCAAACTACGAGCAGTACTTC.

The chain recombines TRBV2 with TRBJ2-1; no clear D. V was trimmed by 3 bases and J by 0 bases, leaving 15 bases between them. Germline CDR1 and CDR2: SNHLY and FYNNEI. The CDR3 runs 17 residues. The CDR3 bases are TGTGCCAGCAGTGATACTTTGTCATCGAGCTCCTACAATGAGCAGTTCTTC. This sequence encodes CASSDTLSSSSYNEQFF.

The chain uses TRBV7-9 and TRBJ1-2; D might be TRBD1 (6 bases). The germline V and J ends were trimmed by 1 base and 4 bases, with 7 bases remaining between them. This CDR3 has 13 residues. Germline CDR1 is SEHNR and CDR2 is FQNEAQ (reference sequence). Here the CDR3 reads CASSLGRGYGYTF. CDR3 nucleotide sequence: TGTGCCAGCAGCTTAGGCAGGGGCTATGGCTACACCTTC.

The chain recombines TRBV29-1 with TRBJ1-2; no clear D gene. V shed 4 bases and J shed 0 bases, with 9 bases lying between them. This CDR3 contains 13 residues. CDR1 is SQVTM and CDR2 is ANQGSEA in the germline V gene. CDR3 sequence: CSVVQISNYGYTF. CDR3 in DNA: TGCAGCGTTGTACAGATTTCTAACTATGGCTACACCTTC. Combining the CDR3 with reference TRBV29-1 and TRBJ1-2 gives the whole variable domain SAVISQKPSRDICQRGTSLTIQCQVDSQVTMMFWYRQQPGQSLTLIATANQGSEATYESGFVIDKFPISRPNLTFSTLTVSNMSPEDSSIYLCSVVQISNYGYTFGSGTRLTVV.

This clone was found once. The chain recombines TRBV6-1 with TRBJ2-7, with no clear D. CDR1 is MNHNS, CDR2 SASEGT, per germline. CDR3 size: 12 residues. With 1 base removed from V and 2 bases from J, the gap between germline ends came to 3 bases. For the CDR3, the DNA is TGTGCCAGCAGTGAAGAGCCCTACGAGCAGTACTTC. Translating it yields CASSEEPYEQYF.

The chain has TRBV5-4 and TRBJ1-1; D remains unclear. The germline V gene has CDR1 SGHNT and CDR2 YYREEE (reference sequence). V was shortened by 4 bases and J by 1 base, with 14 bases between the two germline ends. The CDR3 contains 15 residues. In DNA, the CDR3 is TGTGCCAGCAGCCGACCCGTCGGAGGGAACACTGAAGCTTTCTTT. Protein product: CASSRPVGGNTEAFF.

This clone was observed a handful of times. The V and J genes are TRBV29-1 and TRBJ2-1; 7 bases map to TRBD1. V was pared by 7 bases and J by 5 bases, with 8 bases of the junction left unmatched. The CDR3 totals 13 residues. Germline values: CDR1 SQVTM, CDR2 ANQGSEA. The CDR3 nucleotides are TGCAGCGGGACCGGGACAGACCACAATGAGCAGTTCTTC. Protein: CSGTGTDHNEQFF.

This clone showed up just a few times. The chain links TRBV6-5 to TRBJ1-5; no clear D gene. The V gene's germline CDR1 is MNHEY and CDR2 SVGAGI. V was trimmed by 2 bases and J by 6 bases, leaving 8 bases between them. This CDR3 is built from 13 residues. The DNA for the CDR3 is TGTGCCAGCAGTTACGGCGGGGTTCAGCCCCAGCATTTT. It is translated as CASSYGGVQPQHF.

The CDR3 loop reads CATSNRLADPYAGELFF. The CDR3 DNA is TGTGCCACCAGCAACCGACTAGCGGATCCTTACGCCGGGGAGCTGTTTTTT. This chain links TRBV15 with TRBJ2-2, with 9 bases identical to TRBD2. Germline CDR1 LNHNV, CDR2 YYDKDF (reference sequence). V lost 4 bases and J lost 6; bases outside the gene matches: 12. CDR3 length: 17 amino acids.

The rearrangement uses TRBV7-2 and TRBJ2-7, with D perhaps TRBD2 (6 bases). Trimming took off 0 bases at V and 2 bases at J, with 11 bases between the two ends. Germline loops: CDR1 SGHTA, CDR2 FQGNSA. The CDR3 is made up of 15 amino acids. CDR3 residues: CASSLAGGNPYEQYF. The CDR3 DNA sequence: TGTGCCAGCAGCTTAGCGGGAGGTAACCCCTACGAGCAGTACTTC.

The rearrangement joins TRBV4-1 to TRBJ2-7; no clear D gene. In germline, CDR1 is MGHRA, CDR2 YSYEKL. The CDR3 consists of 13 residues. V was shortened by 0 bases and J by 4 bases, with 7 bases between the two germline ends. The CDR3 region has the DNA TGCGCCAGCAGCCAAGACCCCCTTTACGAGCAGTACTTC. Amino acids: CASSQDPLYEQYF.

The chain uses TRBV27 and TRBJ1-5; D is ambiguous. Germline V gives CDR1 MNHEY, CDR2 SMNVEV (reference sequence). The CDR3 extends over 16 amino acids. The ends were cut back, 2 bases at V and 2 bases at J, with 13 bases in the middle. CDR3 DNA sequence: TGTGCCAGCAGTTTAAACAACCCCGAGGGCAATCAGCCCCAGCATTTT. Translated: CASSLNNPEGNQPQHF.

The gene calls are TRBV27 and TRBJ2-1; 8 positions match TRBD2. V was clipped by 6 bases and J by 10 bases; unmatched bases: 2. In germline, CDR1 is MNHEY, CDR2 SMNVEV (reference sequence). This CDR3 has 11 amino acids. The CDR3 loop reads CASRRGGEQFF. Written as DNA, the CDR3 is TGTGCCAGCAGACGGGGGGGGGAGCAGTTCTTC.

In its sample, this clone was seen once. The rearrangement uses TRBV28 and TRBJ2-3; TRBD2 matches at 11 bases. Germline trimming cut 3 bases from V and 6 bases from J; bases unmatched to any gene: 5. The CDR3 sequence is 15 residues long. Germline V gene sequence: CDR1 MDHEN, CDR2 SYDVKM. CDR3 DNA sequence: TGTGCCAGCAGTTTCCTAGCGGGAGGCGAGGATACGCAGTATTTT. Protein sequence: CASSFLAGGEDTQYF.

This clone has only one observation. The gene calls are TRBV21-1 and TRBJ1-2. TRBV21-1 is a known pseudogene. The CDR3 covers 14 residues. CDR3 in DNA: TGTGCCAGCAGCAAAGAACGGGGGGGGCACGGCTACACCTTC. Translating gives CASSKERGGHGYTF.

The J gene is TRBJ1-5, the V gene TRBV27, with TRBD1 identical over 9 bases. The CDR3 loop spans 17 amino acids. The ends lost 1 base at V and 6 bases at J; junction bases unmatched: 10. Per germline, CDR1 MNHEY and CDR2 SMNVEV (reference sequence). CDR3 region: CASSLYGTGRLFQPQHF. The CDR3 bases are TGTGCCAGCAGTTTATATGGGACAGGGAGGTTATTTCAGCCCCAGCATTTT.

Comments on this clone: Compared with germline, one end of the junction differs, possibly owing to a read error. The CDR3 reads CASSLESPTITNTQYF. CDR3 coding DNA: TGCGCCAGCAGCTTGGAGTCGCCGACTATCACAAATACGCAGTATTTT. The rearrangement links TRBV5-1 to TRBJ2-3; weak D call: TRBD2 (5 bases). The germline gives CDR1 SGHRS, CDR2 YFSETQ. This CDR3 is 16 amino acids long.